These 5 T cell receptor beta chains originate from one sample sequenced in a study of blood T cells in healthy people across ages. A sample-barcoded 5' primer and a J-beta primer mix were used in a second PCR of roughly 6 to 11 cycles. TCRdb processed the 5' RACE reads anew with MiXCR; each CDR3 protein has one entry. The sample gives about 780,000 distinct CDR3 sequences, about 46% of which show up once; 15% to 20% is in the top ten. What was sequenced was blood. Receptors originate from a man older than 75 in good health.

V and J are TRBV2 and TRBJ1-4; D is unclear. The CDR3 length is 13 residues. The V and J ends lost 2 bases and 5 bases respectively, with 6 bases between them. Germline lookup yields CDR1 SNHLY and CDR2 FYNNEI. The CDR3 sequence: CASSEYSNEKLFF. CDR3 in DNA: TGTGCCAGCAGTGAATACTCAAATGAAAAACTGTTTTTT.

This clonotype was counted between two and nine times. The V call is TRBV18, the J call TRBJ2-1; 7 bases are a match to TRBD2. Looked up from germline, CDR1 is KGHSH and CDR2 is LQKENI. V was pared by 6 bases and J by 0 bases, with 8 bases of the junction left unmatched. The CDR3 totals 16 residues. For the CDR3, the DNA is TGTGCCAGCTCGCCTCTAGCGGAGAGCTCCTACAATGAGCAGTTCTTC. Its protein is CASSPLAESSYNEQFF.

In its sample, this clonotype was seen many times. The chain links TRBV15 to TRBJ1-2; TRBD1 aligns across 10 bases. This CDR3 contains 15 residues. J was trimmed by 7 bases and V by 1 base; bases with no gene match: 6. Germline assignment: CDR1 LNHNV and CDR2 YYDKDF (reference sequence). CDR3 region: CATSRGRGQGSGYTF. CDR3 bases: TGTGCCACCAGCAGAGGCAGGGGACAGGGGTCTGGCTACACCTTC.

The chain uses TRBV12-3 or TRBV12-4 and TRBJ2-1; 13 positions match TRBD2. The CDR3 extends over 16 amino acids. V was pared by 6 bases and J by 6 bases, with 8 bases of the junction left unmatched. The CDR3 DNA reads TGTGCCAGCAGAACACTATGGACTAGCGGGAGCAATGAGCAGTTCTTC. Amino acid sequence: CASRTLWTSGSNEQFF.

The V call is TRBV7-8, the J call TRBJ2-3; 8 bases match TRBD2. CDR3 length equals 17 residues. CDR1 SGHVS and CDR2 FQNEAQ come from the germline V gene. J was trimmed by 0 bases and V by 4 bases; bases with no gene match: 9. CDR3 nucleotide sequence: TGTGCCAGCAGCTCTTTTGCGGGGGGAGCTAGCACAGATACGCAGTATTTT. The encoded protein is CASSSFAGGASTDTQYF.